This entry concerns a single T cell receptor beta chain. Its antigen target is currently unknown. Per-base quality was not reported, and no clone a single base away is much larger than it. One collaborating source in Seattle enrolled patients while the patients were actively infected and followed the patients over time throughout the course of disease. The collaborating institutions used their own protocols to collect whole blood in K2EDTA tubes. For TCRbeta analysis, collaborator samples were shipped as frozen whole blood, as isolated PBMCs, or as DNA extracted from either sample type. The data are from a study of blood T cell repertoires in COVID-19 (dated by TCRdb to about 2020). Study-level background: Samples from collaborators originated in the United States, Italy and Spain and spanned both the acute and convalescent phases of COVID-19. The material from the prospective study consisted of cDNA or gDNA derived from T cells, B-cell-depleted T cells, or PBMCs. Subjects who had been exposed to COVID-19, were actively infected with it, or had recovered from it provided the deeply sampled blood TCRbeta repertoires that made up the dataset. The repertoires were released in a freely available public database intended as a resource for research on the immune response to SARS-CoV-2. Samples came from the ongoing ImmuneRACE study (first 160 participants) plus 1,254 subjects from 6 global collaborators. Sample metadata almost always included a de-identified subject ID, COVID-19 status, age in years and sex. HLA class I and class II types, where available, came from metadata supplied by the sample provider rather than from assay-based typing.

Summary of the overall study and its limitations: The amount of clinical and demographic metadata varied by source and participant and was provided uncurated.

TCRbeta CDR3 regions were amplified from genomic DNA by means of the immunoSEQ Assay, a bias-controlled multiplex PCR. On the study's bioinformatics: Within the assay, amplification of reference gene primers was used to estimate how many nucleated cells each sample contained. To quantify the absolute abundance of each unique TCRbeta CDR3 rearrangement, sequence reads were collapsed and filtered. For each sample, productive Simpson clonality was calculated as the square root of Simpson's diversity index across productive rearrangements. Entries here come from immuneACCESS through TCRdb and include only in-frame sequences with V and J called. Some clones fail to appear in such tables; in the studies checked, an unresolved V gene covers under half of the shortfall, and the cause of the remainder is unknown. That table supplies the V and J calls and clone size; D and trimming were determined from the DNA. The sample table contains fewer than 350,000 clones; only one count was recorded for 70% to 90% of them. The ten largest make up roughly 13% of the sample.

This sequence was found in an older woman with COVID-19, enrolled during active disease. Sequenced material: peripheral blood.

The nucleotide sequence reads TGTGCCACCAGTGGGAGGGAGTACCAAGAGACCCAGTACTTC. The resulting protein is CATSGREYQETQYF. The rearrangement joined TRBV24-1 to TRBJ2-5; TRBD2 is a possible D gene, resting on 6 matching bases. V is shortened by 5 bases, J by 0 bases, and the region joining them spans 9 bases. The cysteine opens and the phenylalanine closes a CDR3 of 14 amino acids. Of all the DNA, just the CDR3 is kept, 42 bases in frame from base 1. The germline V gene specifies KGHDR as CDR1 and SFDVKD as CDR2.